A selection of T cell receptor beta chains follows, all from one sample in a study of T cell responses to AZD1222 COVID-19 vaccine. Measured with immunoSEQ multiplex PCR; TCRdb has only the in-frame clones, and not every one. The profile shows about 97,000 clones, nearly 90% of them singletons. The source was peripheral blood, collected on day 0 of AZD1222 vaccination. The receptors originated from an adult in good health. The CDR3 runs from the conserved cysteine through the conserved F or W. A D gene is named only where the DNA matches it firmly. Size is omitted from some rows. Given values are once, few, many or a class for expanded clones.

j_gene	abundance	d_gene	v_gene	CDR3aa	CDR3nt
TRBJ1-2	-	-	TRBV19	CASNWGASYGYTF	TGTGCCAGTAATTGGGGGGCGAGCTATGGCTACACCTTC
TRBJ2-5	-	TRBD2	TRBV7-2	CASSLDQRGKTQYF	TGTGCCAGCAGCTTAGATCAGCGGGGGAAGACCCAGTACTTC
TRBJ1-2	-	-	TRBV15	CATSDSGGYTF	TGTGCCACTTCGGACAGCGGCGGCTACACCTTC
TRBJ2-3	-	TRBD1	TRBV19	CASSATGADTQYF	TGTGCCAGTAGTGCCACAGGGGCCGATACGCAGTATTTT
TRBJ1-5	-	-	TRBV7-6	CASSAGESQHF	TGTGCCAGCAGCGCAGGGGAGTCCCAGCATTTT
TRBJ1-4	-	-	TRBV11-3	CASSSGGGNNEKLFF	TGTGCCAGCAGCTCTGGGGGGGGAAATAATGAAAAACTGTTTTTT
TRBJ1-2	-	TRBD1	TRBV7-8	CASSLWGTASANYGYTF	TGTGCCAGCAGCTTATGGGGGACAGCCTCCGCTAACTATGGCTACACCTTC
TRBJ2-1	-	-	TRBV9	CASSPAGTYAYNEQFF	TGTGCCAGCAGCCCCGCCGGGACATACGCCTACAATGAGCAGTTCTTC
TRBJ2-5	few	TRBD1	TRBV18	CASSPGQVVETQYF	TGTGCCAGCTCACCAGGACAGGTCGTAGAGACCCAGTACTTC
TRBJ2-7	-	-	TRBV6-5	CASTQWGEDEQYF	TGTGCCAGCACCCAATGGGGAGAGGACGAGCAGTACTTC
TRBJ1-2	-	-	TRBV5-1	CASSLWDLDGYGYTF	TGCGCCAGCAGCTTGTGGGATCTGGATGGCTATGGCTACACCTTC
TRBJ2-7	-	TRBD1	TRBV28	CASFSGTGGYEQYF	TGTGCCAGCTTCTCCGGGACAGGGGGCTACGAGCAGTACTTC
TRBJ2-7	few	-	TRBV28	CASGQGGTYEQYF	TGTGCCAGCGGCCAGGGCGGAACCTACGAGCAGTACTTC
TRBJ1-1	-	-	TRBV4-2	CASSQAPMVAGGEAFF	TGTGCCAGCAGCCAAGCCCCGATGGTAGCTGGCGGTGAAGCTTTCTTT
TRBJ1-4	-	-	TRBV3-1/TRBV3-2	CASSRITNEKLFF	TGTGCCAGCAGCCGGATAACTAATGAAAAACTGTTTTTT
TRBJ2-7	-	-	TRBV20-1	CSAYSSYEQYF	TGCAGTGCTTATAGCTCCTACGAGCAGTACTTC
TRBJ2-3	-	-	TRBV6-5	CASSVGTDTQYF	TGTGCCAGCTCAGTTGGCACAGATACGCAGTATTTT
TRBJ1-2	-	TRBD1	TRBV9	CASSVDRAGRGYTF	TGTGCCAGCAGCGTCGACAGGGCCGGCCGTGGCTACACCTTC
TRBJ2-7	-	-	TRBV6-1	CASSPYSYEQYF	TGTGCCAGCAGCCCGTACTCCTACGAGCAGTACTTC
TRBJ2-3	-	-	TRBV11-1	CASSLEQSTDTQYF	TGTGCCAGCAGCTTAGAACAGAGCACAGATACGCAGTATTTT
TRBJ2-7	-	-	TRBV7-6	CASSLSLDYEQYF	TGTGCCAGCAGCTTAAGCTTAGACTACGAGCAGTACTTC
TRBJ1-2	once	-	TRBV3-1/TRBV3-2	CASSQGGIGLGYTF	TGTGCCAGCAGCCAAGGCGGGATAGGTCTTGGCTACACCTTC
TRBJ1-3	-	-	TRBV30	CAWSFEVGAIYF	TGTGCCTGGAGCTTCGAGGTCGGTGCCATATATTTT
TRBJ1-5	-	-	TRBV2	CASRNDRTNQPQHF	TGTGCCAGCAGGAACGACAGAACAAATCAGCCCCAGCATTTT
TRBJ2-7	few	-	TRBV7-2	CASSGGAPSVSMDEQYF	TGTGCCAGCAGCGGGGGGGCACCTAGCGTCTCCATGGACGAGCAGTACTTC
TRBJ1-5	-	-	TRBV27	CASSLRASNQPQHF	TGTGCCAGCAGCCTGCGGGCCAGCAATCAGCCCCAGCATTTT
TRBJ1-2	once	TRBD1	TRBV4-3	CASSQDRTGGGYTF	TGCGCCAGCAGCCAAGATAGGACAGGGGGTGGCTACACCTTC
TRBJ2-3	-	-	TRBV5-1	CASSAQGRGDTDTQYF	TGCGCCAGCAGCGCCCAGGGGCGGGGAGATACAGATACGCAGTATTTT
TRBJ1-4	-	TRBD1	TRBV6-5	CASRKQGDGEKLFF	TGTGCCAGCAGAAAACAGGGGGATGGGGAAAAACTGTTTTTT
TRBJ2-6	-	-	TRBV10-2	CASSEGTSSSGANVLTF	TGCGCCAGCAGTGAGGGGACATCCTCCTCTGGGGCCAACGTCCTGACTTTC
TRBJ1-2	-	-	TRBV20-1	CSARDFDGYTF	TGCAGTGCTAGAGACTTCGATGGCTACACCTTC
TRBJ1-2	-	TRBD1	TRBV9	CASSSDRGRGYGYTF	TGTGCCAGCAGCTCGGACAGGGGGCGCGGCTATGGCTACACCTTC
TRBJ1-1	-	-	TRBV25-1	CASSGTGAWGTEAFF	TGTGCCAGCAGTGGAACCGGGGCCTGGGGCACTGAAGCTTTCTTT
TRBJ1-3	-	-	TRBV6-1	CASSENHSGNTIYF	TGTGCCAGCAGTGAGAATCACTCTGGAAACACCATATATTTT
TRBJ2-7	once	-	TRBV11-3	CASSQHAYEQYF	TGTGCCAGCAGCCAGCACGCCTACGAGCAGTACTTC
TRBJ1-2	-	-	TRBV14	CASSQVGGYGYTF	TGTGCCAGCAGCCAAGTGGGGGGCTATGGCTACACCTTC
TRBJ1-1	-	-	TRBV7-9	CASSQRDPGVEAFF	TGTGCCAGCAGCCAACGGGACCCCGGGGTTGAAGCTTTCTTT
TRBJ1-1	-	TRBD1	TRBV19	CASSPSGGAGAFF	TGTGCCAGTAGTCCTTCAGGGGGAGCGGGAGCTTTCTTT
TRBJ1-2	once	-	TRBV24-1	CATSPNGQPNYGYTF	TGTGCCACCAGCCCTAACGGTCAACCTAACTATGGCTACACCTTC
TRBJ1-4	-	-	TRBV7-9	CASSLSEKLFF	TGTGCCAGCAGCTTATCTGAAAAACTGTTTTTT
TRBJ2-3	-	TRBD1	TRBV5-4	CASSLDRGLTDTQYF	TGTGCCAGCAGCTTGGACAGGGGGCTGACAGATACGCAGTATTTT
TRBJ2-3	-	-	TRBV30	CAWSYSTDTQYF	TGTGCCTGGTCTTATAGCACAGATACGCAGTATTTT